The following is a TCR beta chain sequence with its context. Its target is unknown. This sample was included in a study of OX40 agonist ivuxolimab in advanced cancers. Germline CDR1 and CDR2: LNHDA and SQIVND (reference sequence). The CDR3 contains 15 residues. Trimming pared 5 bases from V and 3 bases from J, leaving 16 bases between. The assay was immunoSEQ multiplex PCR, and TCRdb's table has in-frame clones only and misses some. The data contain 30,000 to 45,000 clones, roughly 80% of them seen just once; the ten biggest clones take up approximately 20%. Study results and limitations: Mean expanded clone counts were higher in CD8+ than CD4+ T cells.

The sample consisted of CD4+ or CD8+ T cells sorted from blood, taken in a trial of the OX40 agonist ivuxolimab. This receptor was obtained from an adult with an advanced solid tumor such as melanoma, head and neck, liver or kidney cancer. V usage is TRBV19 and J usage is TRBJ1-1; D call uncertain. In nucleotides, the CDR3 is TGTGCCAGTAGTCGTCTGGGATATAGGGACACTGAAGCTTTCTTT. This gives the protein CASSRLGYRDTEAFF.